This T cell receptor (beta chain) emerged from a study of blood T cell repertoires in COVID-19. About the research overall: Acute and convalescent COVID-19 specimens originated in the United States, Italy and Spain. PBMCs, B-cell-depleted T cells, or T cells provided the cDNA or gDNA that made up the material.

Assignment of participants to cohorts was predicated upon participant-reported clinical history. V lost 6 bases to trimming and J lost 1 base, with 7 bases between them. Germline V gene lookup returns CDR1 MNHNY and CDR2 SVGAGI (reference sequence). The CDR3 runs to 13 residues. Original processing methods: Reference gene primers were amplified, and this amplification served to estimate nucleated cell counts. Sequenced by immunoSEQ multiplex PCR; TCRdb stores in-frame clones only, minus some. For V, J and clone size, that table is used; D and trimming come from the DNA. Among roughly 150,000 clones, roughly 84% were seen once, and the ten largest hold roughly 5%. This clone was observed once.

This sequence originates from a man aged 65 to 85 who had been exposed to COVID-19. Sequenced material: PBMCs or T cells enriched from blood (not recorded which). V usage is TRBV6-6 and J usage is TRBJ1-5; D is uncertain. The CDR3 DNA reads as TGTGCCAGCAGGCTAGTAAGCAATCAGCCCCAGCATTTT. Its protein product is CASRLVSNQPQHF.